These 30 T cell receptor beta chains were all obtained from the same sample, sequenced in a study of control samples from healthy donors and cancer patients. Clones were read by immunoSEQ multiplex PCR, and TCRdb kept only the in-frame ones, dropping some. In the table there are roughly 200,000 clones, over 80% of which are singletons. Material: blood. The receptor source for this set is a man aged 30-40 years in good health.

Only one count was recorded for this clone. The chain uses TRBV6-5 and TRBJ2-1, with TRBD1 matching 9 bases. CDR3 length: 15 amino acids. Germline CDR1 and CDR2: MNHEY and SVGAGI. The ends lost 6 bases at V and 4 bases at J; junction bases unmatched: 7. The CDR3 protein is CASRPRDRDYNEQFF. The CDR3 nucleotides are TGTGCCAGCAGACCCCGGGACAGGGATTACAATGAGCAGTTCTTC.

The chain combines TRBV19 with TRBJ2-1, with 10 bases aligning to TRBD2. Germline values: CDR1 LNHDA, CDR2 SQIVND (reference sequence). This CDR3 contains 15 residues. J was trimmed by 1 base and V by 5 bases; bases with no gene match: 2. The chain's CDR3 is CASSLAGGSYNEQFF. CDR3 in DNA: TGTGCCAGTAGTTTAGCGGGGGGATCCTACAATGAGCAGTTCTTC.

V is TRBV12-3 or TRBV12-4 and J is TRBJ2-2, with TRBD1 matching over 8 bases. Germline trimming cut 8 bases from V and 6 bases from J; bases unmatched to any gene: 5. This CDR3 spans 13 amino acids. The CDR3 here is CASGQGFAGELFF. The CDR3 coding sequence is TGTGCCAGCGGACAGGGTTTTGCCGGGGAGCTGTTTTTT.

This chain links TRBV14 with TRBJ2-7; TRBD2 agrees at 9 bases. The junction had 2 bases not matched to a gene; V was cut back by 8 bases and J by 3 bases. CDR3 length: 12 residues. CDR1 SGHDN and CDR2 FVKESK come from the germline V gene. The CDR3: CASRLADYEQYF. As DNA, the CDR3 is TGTGCCAGCCGACTAGCGGACTACGAGCAGTACTTC.

CDR3 in amino acids: CASNARKETQYF. The CDR3 nucleotides read TGTGCCAGCAATGCGCGTAAAGAGACCCAGTACTTC. The chain has TRBV12-3 or TRBV12-4 and TRBJ2-5, with D hard to call. This CDR3 has 12 residues. V lost 7 bases to trimming and J lost 3 bases, with 9 bases between them.

This chain joins TRBV7-2 and TRBJ2-1; TRBD2 aligns across 9 bases. CDR1 is SGHTA, CDR2 FQGNSA, per germline. The CDR3 covers 16 residues. J gave up 8 bases and V 2 bases, and 10 bases lay outside the gene matches. CDR3 region: CASSLNMAGGVDEQFF. Here the CDR3 DNA reads TGTGCCAGCAGCTTAAACATGGCGGGGGGGGTCGATGAGCAGTTCTTC.

V and J are TRBV5-1 and TRBJ1-1, with D maybe TRBD1 (6 bases). V was shortened by 2 bases and J by 7 bases, with 12 bases between the two germline ends. The CDR3 has 13 residues. Germline V lookup: CDR1 SGHRS, CDR2 YFSETQ. CDR3 residues: CASSLLSDSEAFF. CDR3 bases: TGCGCCAGCAGCTTACTCTCGGACAGTGAAGCTTTCTTT. Variable domain in full (rest from reference TRBV5-1 and TRBJ1-1): KAGVTQTPRYLIKTRGQQVTLSCSPISGHRSVSWYQQTPGQGLQFLFEYFSETQRNKGNFPGRFSGRQFSNSRSEMNVSTLELGDSALYLCASSLLSDSEAFFGQGTRLTVV.

The rearrangement uses TRBV9 and TRBJ1-3; D remains unclear. CDR1 and CDR2 (germline): SGDLS, YYNGEE. There are 12 residues in the CDR3. Trimming removed 5 bases at V and 2 bases at J, with 5 bases between. CDR3: CASRGPGNTIYF. The CDR3 coding sequence is TGTGCCAGCAGAGGGCCTGGAAACACCATATATTTT.

This sequence joins TRBV29-1 and TRBJ2-1; tentatively, D is TRBD2 (6 bases). The V end lost 4 bases, the J end lost 0 bases, and 19 bases lay between the germline ends. The CDR3 contains 17 residues. Germline V CDR1 and CDR2: SQVTM, ANQGSEA. CDR3 residues: CSVGFLGTLSSYNEQFF. CDR3 bases: TGCAGCGTTGGGTTCTTAGGGACTCTCAGCTCCTACAATGAGCAGTTCTTC.

V is TRBV2 and J is TRBJ1-4; D unresolved. Germline V gene lookup returns CDR1 SNHLY and CDR2 FYNNEI. CDR3 length: 14 amino acids. V was shortened by 7 bases and J by 0 bases, with 9 bases between the two germline ends. CDR3 sequence: CASIDSATNEKLFF. The CDR3 bases are TGTGCCAGCATAGACTCAGCAACTAATGAAAAACTGTTTTTT.

The table lists this clone with a count of one. The gene calls are TRBV20-1 and TRBJ2-7; unclear D gene. This CDR3 is 11 amino acids long. The V end was cut by 7 bases, the J end by 3 bases, with 10 bases between. The germline gives CDR1 DFQATT, CDR2 SNEGSKA (reference sequence). CDR3: CSVLKNYEQYF. The CDR3 nucleotides are TGCAGTGTTCTAAAAAACTACGAGCAGTACTTC.

This chain joins TRBV14 and TRBJ2-1; D might be TRBD2 (7 bases). This CDR3 spans 16 amino acids. Germline V gives CDR1 SGHDN, CDR2 FVKESK. With 0 bases removed from V and 9 bases from J, the gap between germline ends came to 18 bases. The CDR3 bases are TGTGCCAGCAGCCAAGATATGCGGGGGCTCCAGGGTGAGCAGTTCTTC. Translation: CASSQDMRGLQGEQFF.

The rearrangement links TRBV2 to TRBJ2-2, with 8 bases matching TRBD2. This CDR3 has 15 residues. Germline V lookup: CDR1 SNHLY, CDR2 FYNNEI. Unmatched junction bases numbered 10, after V lost 7 bases and J lost 6 bases. CDR3: CASTGDGGAAGELFF. CDR3 sequence (DNA): TGTGCCAGCACAGGGGACGGGGGGGCCGCCGGGGAGCTGTTTTTT.

The count of this clone is one. This chain joins TRBV7-8 and TRBJ2-1; 8 bases map to TRBD2. Unmatched junction bases numbered 0, after V lost 2 bases and J lost 3 bases. The CDR3 covers 14 residues. Germline V gene sequence: CDR1 SGHVS, CDR2 FQNEAQ. As DNA, the CDR3 is TGTGCCAGCAGCTTACTAGCGGGCTACAATGAGCAGTTCTTC. Translated: CASSLLAGYNEQFF.

The rearrangement links TRBV6-6 to TRBJ2-5, with 8 positions matching TRBD1. V was clipped by 2 bases and J by 5 bases; unmatched bases: 7. Germline V gives CDR1 MNHNY, CDR2 SVGAGI (reference sequence). The CDR3 contains 15 residues. CDR3 loop: CASSYPETGEETQYF. The CDR3 coding sequence is TGTGCCAGCAGTTACCCAGAGACAGGGGAGGAGACCCAGTACTTC.

The J gene is TRBJ2-3, the V gene TRBV19; TRBD2 matches at 9 bases. CDR3 length equals 16 residues. Trimming cost V 6 bases and J 4 bases; bases outside gene matches: 11. Germline assignment: CDR1 LNHDA and CDR2 SQIVND (reference sequence). DNA of the CDR3: TGTGCCAGTAGCGGGGGAAGAGCGGGGGGATCAGATACGCAGTATTTT. As protein: CASSGGRAGGSDTQYF. Full variable domain (outside the CDR3, taken from reference TRBV19 and TRBJ2-3): DGGITQSPKYLFRKEGQNVTLSCEQNLNHDAMYWYRQDPGQGLRLIYYSQIVNDFQKGDIAEGYSVSREKKESFPLTVTSAQKNPTAFYLCASSGGRAGGSDTQYFGPGTRLTVL.

This clone was found a few times. The gene calls are TRBV19 and TRBJ1-6; 9 bases match TRBD1. The CDR3 loop spans 16 amino acids. Trimming removed 4 bases from V and 7 bases from J; junction bases left unmatched: 8. Germline V gives CDR1 LNHDA, CDR2 SQIVND (reference sequence). This CDR3 is CASSTETGGGNSPLHF. Here the CDR3 DNA reads TGTGCCAGTAGTACTGAGACAGGGGGTGGCAATTCACCCCTCCACTTT.

The rearrangement joins TRBV10-2 to TRBJ1-2; D ambiguous. The ends were cut back, 3 bases at V and 0 bases at J, with 5 bases in the middle. CDR1 and CDR2 (germline): WSHSY, SAAADI. The CDR3 is 13 amino acids. CDR3: CASSDGANYGYTF. The CDR3 DNA reads TGCGCCAGCAGTGACGGCGCTAACTATGGCTACACCTTC.

The chain is built from TRBV6-6 and TRBJ1-5; D remains unclear. This CDR3 comprises 15 residues. The V end was cut by 7 bases, the J end by 5 bases, with 18 bases between. CDR1 is MNHNY and CDR2 is SVGAGI in the germline V gene (reference sequence). Here the CDR3 reads CASTDSRLGDQPQHF. The CDR3 DNA sequence: TGTGCCAGCACTGACTCCCGGTTGGGCGATCAGCCCCAGCATTTT.

The V gene is TRBV24-1, the J gene TRBJ2-3; no definite D call. Germline V lookup: CDR1 KGHDR, CDR2 SFDVKD. The ends were cut back, 5 bases at V and 0 bases at J, with 11 bases in the middle. This CDR3 spans 15 amino acids. The CDR3 loop reads CATSGTTSSTDTQYF. In nucleotides, the CDR3 is TGTGCCACCAGTGGAACTACATCTAGCACAGATACGCAGTATTTT.

The chain carries TRBV6-6 and TRBJ1-2; 7 bases agree with TRBD1. Losses at the gene ends were 5 bases for V and 2 bases for J; bases not matched to a gene: 5. CDR1 is MNHNY and CDR2 is SVGAGI in the germline V gene (reference sequence). The length of the CDR3 is 14 residues. Here the CDR3 reads CASSHRDSNYGYTF. The DNA of the CDR3 is TGTGCCAGCAGTCACCGGGACAGCAACTATGGCTACACCTTC.

The chain is built from TRBV19 and TRBJ2-1; D is perhaps TRBD2 (6 bases). The CDR3 contains 13 residues. The germline V gene encodes CDR1 LNHDA and CDR2 SQIVND (reference sequence). V was trimmed by 6 bases and J by 5 bases, leaving 11 bases between them. The CDR3 loop reads CASSFGSNNEQFF. In DNA form, the CDR3 reads TGTGCCAGTAGCTTCGGGAGTAACAATGAGCAGTTCTTC.

The rearrangement links TRBV24-1 to TRBJ1-3; D gene unclear. Germline CDR1 and CDR2: KGHDR and SFDVKD. The CDR3 has 14 residues. Trimming removed 0 bases from V and 3 bases from J, with 5 bases in between. Here the CDR3 DNA reads TGTGCCACCAGTGATTTGCGCTTTGGAAACACCATATATTTT. This gives the protein CATSDLRFGNTIYF.

This chain connects TRBV7-3 to TRBJ2-3, with D unclear. This CDR3 region has 12 residues. Germline CDR1 is SGHTA and CDR2 is FQGTGA. V was clipped by 4 bases and J by 2 bases, with 4 bases between them. Here the CDR3 reads CASSSYTDTQYF. CDR3 DNA sequence: TGTGCCAGCAGCTCATACACAGATACGCAGTATTTT.

J is TRBJ2-3 and V is TRBV15; 13 positions match TRBD2. The CDR3 contains 19 residues. V lost 1 base and J lost 1; bases outside the gene matches: 8. Germline CDR1 LNHNV, CDR2 YYDKDF (reference sequence). The CDR3 reads CATSRGNHGLAGGTDTQYF. CDR3 coding DNA: TGTGCCACCAGCAGAGGTAACCACGGACTAGCGGGGGGCACAGATACGCAGTATTTT.

This clone was picked up one time. V is TRBV27 and J is TRBJ1-6, with a weak D call TRBD1 (5 bases). This CDR3 has 16 amino acids. V was cut by 0 bases and J by 10 bases, with 16 bases left in between. The germline CDR1 and CDR2 sequences are MNHEY and SMNVEV (reference sequence). The CDR3 nucleotides are TGTGCCAGCAGTTTATCGATGCAGGGTAGTTCGTCACCCCTCCACTTT. As protein: CASSLSMQGSSSPLHF.

This chain uses TRBV27 with TRBJ2-2, with D possibly being TRBD1 (5 bases). The CDR3 loop spans 14 amino acids. Germline loops: CDR1 MNHEY, CDR2 SMNVEV (reference sequence). Trimming removed 4 bases from V and 6 bases from J, with 12 bases in between. The CDR3 reads CASSSYWGAGELFF. DNA for the CDR3: TGTGCCAGCAGTTCCTATTGGGGCGCCGGGGAGCTGTTTTTT.

The CDR3 sequence: CSVSGMNTEAFF. The CDR3 DNA sequence: TGCAGCGTTTCAGGTATGAACACTGAAGCTTTCTTT. The genes are TRBV29-1 and TRBJ1-1; D not resolved. Germline lookup yields CDR1 SQVTM and CDR2 ANQGSEA. The CDR3 is 12 amino acids. V was shortened by 5 bases and J by 0 bases, with 7 bases between the two germline ends. Full variable domain (rest looked up from reference TRBV29-1 and TRBJ1-1): SAVISQKPSRDICQRGTSLTIQCQVDSQVTMMFWYRQQPGQSLTLIATANQGSEATYESGFVIDKFPISRPNLTFSTLTVSNMSPEDSSIYLCSVSGMNTEAFFGQGTRLTVV.

J is TRBJ1-4 and V is TRBV9; 7 nucleotides line up with TRBD1. The CDR3 runs to 16 residues. Germline V CDR1 and CDR2: SGDLS, YYNGEE. V trimming: 0 bases; J trimming: 8 bases; junction bases outside the gene matches: 10. The CDR3 is CASSVEGGRGNEKLFF. For the CDR3, the DNA is TGTGCCAGCAGCGTAGAGGGAGGCAGGGGGAACGAAAAACTGTTTTTT.

The chain is built from TRBV30 and TRBJ1-6; tentative D call: TRBD1 (6 bases). This CDR3 comprises 13 residues. Germline CDR1 and CDR2: GTSNPN and SVGIG (reference sequence). V was trimmed by 3 bases and J by 7 bases, leaving 10 bases between them. The CDR3 DNA is TGTGCCTGGAGGGGGGGCGGGAATTCACCCCTCCACTTT. Translation: CAWRGGGNSPLHF.